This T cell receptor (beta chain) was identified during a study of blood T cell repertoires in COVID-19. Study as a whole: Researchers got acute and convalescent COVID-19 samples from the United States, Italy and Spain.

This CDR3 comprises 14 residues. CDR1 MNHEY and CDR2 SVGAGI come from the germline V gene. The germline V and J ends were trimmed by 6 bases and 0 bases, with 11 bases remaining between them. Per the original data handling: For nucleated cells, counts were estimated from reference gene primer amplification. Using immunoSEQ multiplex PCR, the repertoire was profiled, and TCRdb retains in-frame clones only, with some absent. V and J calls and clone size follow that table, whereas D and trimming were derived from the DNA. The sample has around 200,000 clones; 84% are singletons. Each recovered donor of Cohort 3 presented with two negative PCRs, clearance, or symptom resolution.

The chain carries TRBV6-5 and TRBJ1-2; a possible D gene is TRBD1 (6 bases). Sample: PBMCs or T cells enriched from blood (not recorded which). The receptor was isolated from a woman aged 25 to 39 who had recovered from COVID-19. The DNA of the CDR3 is TGTGCCAGCAGACGGACAGCTTCTAACTATGGCTACACCTTC. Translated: CASRRTASNYGYTF.